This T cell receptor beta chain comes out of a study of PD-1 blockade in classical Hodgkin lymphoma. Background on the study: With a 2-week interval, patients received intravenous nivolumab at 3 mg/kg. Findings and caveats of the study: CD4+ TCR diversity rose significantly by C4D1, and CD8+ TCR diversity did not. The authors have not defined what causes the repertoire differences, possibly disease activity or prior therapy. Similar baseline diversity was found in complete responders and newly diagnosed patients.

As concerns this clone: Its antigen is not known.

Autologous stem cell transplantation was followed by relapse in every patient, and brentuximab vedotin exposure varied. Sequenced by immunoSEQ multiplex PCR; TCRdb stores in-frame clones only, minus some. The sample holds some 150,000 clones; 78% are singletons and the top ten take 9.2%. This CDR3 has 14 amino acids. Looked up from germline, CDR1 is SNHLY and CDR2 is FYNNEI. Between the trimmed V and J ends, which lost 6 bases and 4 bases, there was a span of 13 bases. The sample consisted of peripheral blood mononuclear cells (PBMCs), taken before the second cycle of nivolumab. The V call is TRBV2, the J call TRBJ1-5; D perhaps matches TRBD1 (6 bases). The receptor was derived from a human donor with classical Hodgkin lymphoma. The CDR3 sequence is CASRYRASNQPQHF. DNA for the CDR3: TGTGCCAGCAGATACAGGGCGAGTAATCAGCCCCAGCATTTT.